The clone carrying this TCR beta chain was picked up a small number of times. This entry is derived from a study of T-cell reconstitution after alpha-beta-depleted transplantation in children. V was cut by 4 bases and J by 8 bases, with 12 bases left in between. Germline assignment: CDR1 LGHDT and CDR2 YNNKEL (reference sequence). CDR3 size: 14 residues. TCRbeta library preparation incorporated unique molecular identifiers. TCRdb independently ran MiXCR on the PCR reads; one entry per CDR3 protein. Here the sample spans fewer than 450,000 distinct CDR3 sequences, about 17% being singletons. Material: PBMCs, mostly from graft donor cells, obtained 360 days after TCRalphabeta/CD19-depleted stem cell transplant. This TCR was recovered from a male patient under 10 years old who had a stem cell transplant for acute lymphoblastic leukemia, so the T cells may come from the graft donor. The genes are TRBV3-1 and TRBJ1-6, with D possibly matching TRBD1 (5 bases). CDR3 sequence: CASSLLQGDSPLHF. The CDR3 DNA sequence: TGTGCCAGCAGCCTGTTGCAAGGGGATTCACCCCTCCACTTT.